This T cell receptor (beta chain) was documented in a study of OX40 agonist ivuxolimab in advanced cancers. Study-level background: Ivuxolimab was a fully human IgG2 agonistic monoclonal antibody targeting the costimulatory receptor OX40 (CD134). Intravenous ivuxolimab was administered to patients every 2 weeks at six dose levels: 0.01, 0.1, 0.3, 1.5, 3 and 10 mg/kg. Among the 52 dose-escalation patients, 19 had hepatocellular carcinoma, approximately 15 melanoma, 9 renal cell carcinoma and 9 head and neck cancer. The dose-escalation cohort was about 86% male with a mean age of approximately 60 years, ranging from roughly 23 to 79. Patients were allowed to have had prior anti-PD-1, anti-PD-L1 or anti-CTLA-4 therapy, and around 40% of the dose-escalation patients had previously received checkpoint inhibitors. Partial responses occurred in three dose-escalation patients, of whom one had hepatocellular carcinoma and two had cutaneous melanoma. Peripheral TCRbeta sequencing was intended to test whether TCR sequence diversity was altered and clonal T-cell expansion was caused by ivuxolimab. The paper covers the monotherapy dose-escalation part of the phase I ivuxolimab trial, which included N ≈ 57 patients. Summary of the overall study and its limitations: Partial responders in the 0.1-3.0 mg/kg groups had among the lowest normalized peripheral clonal expansion, especially among CD8+ T cells. Low levels of normalized T-cell clonal expansion were also shown by some nonresponding patients. After ivuxolimab, expanded clones were on average more numerous among CD8+ T cells than among CD4+ T cells. At doses of 0.1 to 3.0 mg/kg, clonal expansion of both CD4+ and CD8+ blood T cells was observed from baseline to week 6. The antigen specificity of the clonally expanded peripheral T cells was not determined.

Comment on this clone: No antigen is known for it. No much larger clonotype is one base removed from it; base qualities were not supplied.

To sequence the TCRbeta CDR3 region, genomic DNA was isolated from the sorted cells. The immunoSEQ Assay was used for sequencing of TCRbeta CDR3 regions. This immuneACCESS table, as held by TCRdb, lists in-frame sequences with V and J called but not all clones. Of the missing ones, under half trace to an unresolved V gene in checked studies; the others have no known cause. The sample yields 82,000 or so clones; over 85% were counted once. The ten largest clones represent 0.65% of the sample. The trial excluded patients who had a history of autoimmune disease or who were on systemic immunosuppression. Peripheral blood for TCR sequencing was collected from all dose cohorts at baseline, on cycle 4 day 1, and on cycle 7 day 1. The samples were taken from a phase I, first-in-human, multicenter, open-label dose-escalation trial of ivuxolimab. Adults with locally advanced or metastatic melanoma, renal cell carcinoma, hepatocellular carcinoma or head and neck squamous cell carcinoma were enrolled in the trial. Before TCR sequencing, CD4+ and CD8+ T cells were separately sorted from peripheral blood.

Per the germline V gene, SGHRS is the CDR1 and YFSETQ is the CDR2. Including the terminal cysteine and phenylalanine, the CDR3 comprises 14 residues. Only the CDR3 region is kept as DNA, spanning 42 bases read in frame from base 1. V is cut by 1 base and J by 2 bases, and the space between the germline ends is 7 bases. The TCR comes from an adult with an advanced solid tumor such as melanoma, head and neck, liver or kidney cancer. Here the sequenced sample was CD4+ or CD8+ T cells sorted from blood, taken in a trial of the OX40 agonist ivuxolimab. The V and J genes are TRBV5-1 and TRBJ2-4; the D gene assignment is ambiguous. CDR3 loop: CASSLTQTKNIQYF. The sequenced DNA: TGCGCCAGCAGCTTGACACAGACCAAAAACATTCAGTACTTC.